The present TCR beta chain was sequenced within a study of long-term antiretroviral therapy in people with HIV. The study's findings and limits: Comparison with controls showed narrower CDR3 length ranges in HIV repertoires. No data were available on ART adherence, viral resistance or therapy changes.

Participants who had HIV were, without exception, treated in the United States. The authors ran the immunoSEQ assay, v3.0, at survey level. The method was immunoSEQ multiplex PCR; TCRdb's version includes in-frame clones alone and lacks a portion of them. Found here are 25,000 to 40,000 clones, roughly 98% of them singletons; the top ten hold 1.9%. The CDR3 runs to 17 residues. Germline lookup yields CDR1 SGHTA and CDR2 FQGNSA. V lost 3 bases and J lost 7; bases outside the gene matches: 13. Regarding this clone: Its target is unknown.

Sequences were derived from unsorted PBMCs, sampled 7.6 years after starting antiretroviral therapy. This TCR came from a man in his thirties or forties with HIV. This chain uses TRBV7-2 with TRBJ2-1, with 9 bases fitting TRBD2. CDR3 DNA sequence: TGTGCCAGCAGCTTCGTTATCCGTAGCGGGAGTCTTAATGAGCAGTTCTTC. Protein: CASSFVIRSGSLNEQFF.